These 18 T cell receptor beta chains were sequenced from one sample in a study of control samples from healthy donors and cancer patients. Assay: immunoSEQ multiplex PCR; the TCRdb copy retains only in-frame clones and omits some. The sample includes 150,000 to 200,000 clones, roughly nine tenths of them seen just once. Sequences were obtained from blood. These receptors came from a woman in her thirties in good health.

The V and J genes are TRBV6-5 and TRBJ2-1; 13 nucleotides match TRBD2. The CDR3 runs to 16 residues. Losses at the gene ends were 3 bases for V and 6 bases for J; bases not matched to a gene: 5. Germline lookup yields CDR1 MNHEY and CDR2 SVGAGI. CDR3 in amino acids: CASSYSGLAGVNEQFF. CDR3 sequence (DNA): TGTGCCAGCAGTTATTCCGGACTAGCGGGAGTCAATGAGCAGTTCTTC.

This clone was observed a single time. Within the sample, other DNA sequences also encode this same CDR3. This chain uses TRBV2 with TRBJ1-2, with D perhaps matching TRBD1 (6 bases). V was pared by 6 bases and J by 1 base, with 9 bases between. The germline V gene has CDR1 SNHLY and CDR2 FYNNEI. The CDR3 covers 13 residues. The CDR3 DNA is TGTGCCAGCAGCGAGGGGGTTAACTATGGCTACACCTTC. Protein product: CASSEGVNYGYTF.

The chain is built from TRBV6-2 or TRBV6-3 and TRBJ1-5, with 7 bases aligning to TRBD1. Losses at the gene ends were 4 bases for V and 4 bases for J; bases not matched to a gene: 4. CDR1 and CDR2 from the germline V gene are MNHEY and SVGEGT. This CDR3 is built from 14 residues. CDR3 in amino acids: CASSSTGNNQPQHF. The CDR3 DNA reads as TGTGCCAGCAGTTCGACAGGGAATAATCAGCCCCAGCATTTT.

The chain combines TRBV28 with TRBJ2-3; 7 positions match TRBD1. The CDR3 has 15 amino acids. Trimming cost V 1 base and J 1 base; bases outside gene matches: 2. Germline V lookup: CDR1 MDHEN, CDR2 SYDVKM. CDR3 sequence: CASSLSRGRTDTQYF. The CDR3 coding sequence is TGTGCCAGCAGTTTATCGAGGGGGCGCACAGATACGCAGTATTTT. The variable domain in full, completed from reference TRBV28 and TRBJ2-3, reads DVKVTQSSRYLVKRTGEKVFLECVQDMDHENMFWYRQDPGLGLRLIYFSYDVKMKEKGDIPEGYSVSREKKERFSLILESASTNQTSMYLCASSLSRGRTDTQYFGPGTRLTVL.

The chain employs TRBV28 and TRBJ1-2, with 7 positions matching TRBD1. From germline, CDR1 is MDHEN and CDR2 SYDVKM. V shed 2 bases and J 3 bases; nucleotides not matched to a gene: 12. The CDR3 totals 17 residues. CDR3 DNA sequence: TGTGCCAGCAGTTTAGCCGGGACAGTCGGCCGTGACTATGGCTACACCTTC. Translated, it gives CASSLAGTVGRDYGYTF.

The rearrangement uses TRBV7-9 and TRBJ2-2; D remains unclear. Germline V gene lookup returns CDR1 SEHNR and CDR2 FQNEAQ (reference sequence). The CDR3 extends over 13 amino acids. V was clipped by 0 bases and J by 7 bases, with 6 bases between them. CDR3 sequence: CASSLAGNGELFF. In DNA, the CDR3 is TGTGCCAGCAGCTTAGCAGGGAACGGGGAGCTGTTTTTT. The full variable domain, in which reference TRBV7-9 and TRBJ2-2 provide the parts outside the CDR3, is DTGVSQNPRHKITKRGQNVTFRCDPISEHNRLYWYRQTLGQGPEFLTYFQNEAQLEKSRLLSDRFSAERPKGSFSTLEIQRTEQGDSAMYLCASSLAGNGELFFGEGSRLTVL.

The chain joins TRBV21-1 to TRBJ1-5; no check of the table's D call, TRBD1, against the DNA was made. TRBV21-1 is described as a pseudogene. This CDR3 region has 12 residues. CDR3 in DNA: TGTGCCAGCGGACAGGGGTGTCAGCCCCAGCATTTT. It translates to CASGQGCQPQHF.

The genes are TRBV6-6 and TRBJ2-1; 15 positions match TRBD2. V shed 6 bases and J 9 bases; nucleotides not matched to a gene: 3. Per the germline V gene, CDR1 is MNHNY and CDR2 is SVGAGI (reference sequence). The CDR3 sequence is 14 residues long. The CDR3, as DNA: TGTGCCAGCAGAGGACTAGCGGGAGGGGGTGAGCAGTTCTTC. Translated, it gives CASRGLAGGGEQFF.

This chain uses TRBV27 with TRBJ2-7; 7 bases are shared with TRBD1. The V and J ends lost 2 bases and 3 bases, in that order; junction bases with no gene match: 7. The CDR3 sequence is 15 residues long. Germline assignment: CDR1 MNHEY and CDR2 SMNVEV (reference sequence). The CDR3 nucleotides read TGTGCCAGCAGTTTAGGGCAGGGGGATGGCTACGAGCAGTACTTC. Translation gives CASSLGQGDGYEQYF.

V gene TRBV6-1 combines with J gene TRBJ2-7, with TRBD2 matching 10 bases. Germline V CDR1 and CDR2: MNHNS, SASEGT. CDR3 length: 15 residues. Trimming at V came to 3 bases and at J to 1 base, leaving 3 bases not matched to a gene. CDR3 residues: CASSEVLAGSYEQYF. For the CDR3, the DNA is TGTGCCAGCAGTGAGGTACTAGCGGGATCCTACGAGCAGTACTTC.

This clone showed up just once. The chain is built from TRBV4-3 and TRBJ1-2, with 10 bases that match TRBD1. V shed 1 base, J shed 5 bases, and the junction held 4 bases outside the gene matches. Germline-derived CDR1 and CDR2 are LGHNA and YSLEER. The CDR3 is 15 amino acids. CDR3 sequence: CASSQAGTGAYGYTF. The CDR3 DNA reads TGCGCCAGCAGCCAAGCCGGGACAGGGGCGTATGGCTACACCTTC.

As for this clone: Other DNA sequences in this sample translate to the same CDR3. The V and J genes are TRBV15 and TRBJ2-7; no definite D call. Trimming cost V 0 bases and J 3 bases, with 6 bases left between them. The CDR3 consists of 13 residues. The germline V gene has CDR1 LNHNV and CDR2 YYDKDF (reference sequence). The CDR3 coding sequence is TGTGCCACCAGCAGAGATCCCAGCTACGAGCAGTACTTC. Amino acids: CATSRDPSYEQYF.

The chain links TRBV29-1 to TRBJ2-1; a weak D match, TRBD1 (6 bases). This CDR3 is 12 amino acids long. Germline CDR1 reads SQVTM; CDR2 reads ANQGSEA. V lost 6 bases, J lost 7 bases, and 13 bases lay in between. The CDR3 spells CSVTGIGNEQFF. CDR3 in DNA: TGCAGCGTAACAGGGATTGGAAATGAGCAGTTCTTC.

This chain links TRBV7-2 with TRBJ2-2, with D possibly TRBD2 on 7 matching bases. CDR1 and CDR2 (germline): SGHTA, FQGNSA. Trimming removed 3 bases at V and 4 bases at J, with 9 bases between. The CDR3 runs to 14 residues. CDR3 nucleotide sequence: TGTGCCAGCAGCTTGGGGGGGGCCACCGGGGAGCTGTTTTTT. Protein: CASSLGGATGELFF.

The sample holds one count of this clone. The same CDR3 arises from other DNA sequences in this sample as well. The V call is TRBV4-1, the J call TRBJ2-1, with D possibly being TRBD2 (7 bases). The CDR3 is 16 residues long. Germline V gene lookup returns CDR1 MGHRA and CDR2 YSYEKL. The V end was cut by 1 base, the J end by 0 bases, with 10 bases between. The chain's CDR3 is CASSQGRGRSYNEQFF. CDR3 bases: TGCGCCAGCAGCCAAGGGCGGGGGCGCTCCTACAATGAGCAGTTCTTC.

The V call is TRBV27, the J call TRBJ2-2, with 11 bases that match TRBD1. The CDR3 extends over 16 amino acids. Germline loops: CDR1 MNHEY, CDR2 SMNVEV (reference sequence). Trimming removed 5 bases from V and 6 bases from J; junction bases left unmatched: 8. The CDR3 coding sequence is TGTGCCAGCAGTACCGGACAGGGGGCGATCGCCGGGGAGCTGTTTTTT. Its translation: CASSTGQGAIAGELFF.

The rearrangement joins TRBV19 to TRBJ2-3, with unresolved D. The V and J ends lost 4 bases and 3 bases respectively, with 5 bases between them. Looked up from germline, CDR1 is LNHDA and CDR2 is SQIVND (reference sequence). CDR3 size: 12 residues. CDR3 sequence (DNA): TGTGCCAGTAGTACCGAGACAGATACGCAGTATTTT. Protein: CASSTETDTQYF.

V gene TRBV15 combines with J gene TRBJ1-3; the D gene is possibly TRBD1 (6 bases). The CDR3 runs to 16 residues. CDR1 and CDR2 from the germline V gene are LNHNV and YYDKDF (reference sequence). The V end lost 0 bases, the J end lost 0 bases, and 9 bases lay between the germline ends. The CDR3 loop is CATSRDWGASGNTIYF. The CDR3, as DNA: TGTGCCACCAGCAGAGATTGGGGGGCCTCTGGAAACACCATATATTTT.